This entry is about one T cell receptor beta chain. The sample is drawn from a study of blood T cell repertoires in COVID-19. In terms of age and location, participants ranged from about 18 to 95 years and lived in approximately 24 US areas. CDR1 and CDR2 from the germline V gene are MNHEY and SVGEGT. This CDR3 comprises 12 residues. V lost 6 bases to trimming and J lost 5 bases, with 10 bases between them. In the original processing: Amplifying reference gene primers gave estimates of nucleated cell counts. Repertoires were generated with immunoSEQ multiplex PCR, while TCRdb's copy carries only in-frame clones and drops some. V, J and clone size were drawn from that table, and D and trimming were deduced from the DNA. Of roughly 220,000 clones in the sample, approximately 83% were seen once.

The clonotype originates from a woman aged 40 to 50 with acute COVID-19. This rearrangement joins TRBV6-2 or TRBV6-3 to TRBJ2-5; TRBD1 is a possible D gene (5 bases). Specimen: PBMCs or T cells enriched from blood (not recorded which). The CDR3 reads CASSHRRETQYF. The CDR3 region has the DNA TGTGCCAGCAGCCACAGGCGGGAGACCCAGTACTTC.